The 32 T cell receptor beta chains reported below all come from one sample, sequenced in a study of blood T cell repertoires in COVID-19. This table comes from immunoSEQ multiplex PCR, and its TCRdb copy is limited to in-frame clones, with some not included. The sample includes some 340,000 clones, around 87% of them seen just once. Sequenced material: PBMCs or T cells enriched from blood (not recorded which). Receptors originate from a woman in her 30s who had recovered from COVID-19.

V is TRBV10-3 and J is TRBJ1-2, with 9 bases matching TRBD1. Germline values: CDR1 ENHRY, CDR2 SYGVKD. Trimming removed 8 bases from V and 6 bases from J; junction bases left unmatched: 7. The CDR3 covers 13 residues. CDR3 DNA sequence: TGTGCCATCCAGGGACAGGGACAAAATGGCTACACCTTC. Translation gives CAIQGQGQNGYTF.

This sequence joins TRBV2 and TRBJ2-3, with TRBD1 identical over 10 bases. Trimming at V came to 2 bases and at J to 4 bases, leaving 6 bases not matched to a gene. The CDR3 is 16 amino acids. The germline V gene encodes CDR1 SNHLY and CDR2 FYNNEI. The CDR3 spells CASSEFFGQGADTQYF. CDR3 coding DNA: TGTGCCAGCAGTGAATTTTTTGGACAGGGGGCAGATACGCAGTATTTT. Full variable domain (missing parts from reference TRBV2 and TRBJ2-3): EPEVTQTPSHQVTQMGQEVILRCVPISNHLYFYWYRQILGQKVEFLVSFYNNEISEKSEIFDDQFSVERPDGSNFTLKIRSTKLEDSAMYFCASSEFFGQGADTQYFGPGTRLTVL.

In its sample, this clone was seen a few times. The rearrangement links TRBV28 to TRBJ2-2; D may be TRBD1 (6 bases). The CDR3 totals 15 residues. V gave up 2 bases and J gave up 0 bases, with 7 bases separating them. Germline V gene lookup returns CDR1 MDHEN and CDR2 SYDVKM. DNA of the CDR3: TGTGCCAGCAGTTTAGGGACATCGAACACCGGGGAGCTGTTTTTT. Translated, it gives CASSLGTSNTGELFF.

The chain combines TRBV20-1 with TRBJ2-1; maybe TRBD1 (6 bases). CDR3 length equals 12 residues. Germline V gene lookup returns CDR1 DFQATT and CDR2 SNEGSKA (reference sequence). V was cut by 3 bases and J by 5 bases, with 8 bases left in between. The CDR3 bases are TGCAGTGCTAGTCGGACAGACAATGAGCAGTTCTTC. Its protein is CSASRTDNEQFF.

Written as DNA, the CDR3 is TGCGCCAGCAGCTTGGTACCCACAGGGGCTGGGGCCAACGTCCTGACTTTC. Translating gives CASSLVPTGAGANVLTF. The V and J genes are TRBV5-1 and TRBJ2-6; 7 nucleotides agree with TRBD1. Germline loops: CDR1 SGHRS, CDR2 YFSETQ. The CDR3 length is 17 residues. Trimming took 0 bases from V and 2 from J; bases not matched to a gene: 5.

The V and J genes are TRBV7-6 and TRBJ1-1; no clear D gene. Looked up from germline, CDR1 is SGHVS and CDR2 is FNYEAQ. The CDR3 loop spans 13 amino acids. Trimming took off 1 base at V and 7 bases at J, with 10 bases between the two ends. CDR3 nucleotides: TGTGCCAGCAGCTTAGATTTTGTCAGTGAAGCTTTCTTT. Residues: CASSLDFVSEAFF.

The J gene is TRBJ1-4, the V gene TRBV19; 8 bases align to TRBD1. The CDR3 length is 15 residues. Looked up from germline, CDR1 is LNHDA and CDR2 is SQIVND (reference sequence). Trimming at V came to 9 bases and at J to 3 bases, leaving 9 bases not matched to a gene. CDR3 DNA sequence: TGTGCCAGCAGACAGGGGCCAAGTCCTAATGAAAAACTGTTTTTT. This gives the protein CASRQGPSPNEKLFF.

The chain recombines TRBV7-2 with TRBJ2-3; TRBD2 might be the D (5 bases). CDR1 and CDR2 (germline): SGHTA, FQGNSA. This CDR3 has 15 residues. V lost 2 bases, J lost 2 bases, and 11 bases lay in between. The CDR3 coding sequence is TGTGCCAGCAGCTTATGGCCAGGACTCACAGATACGCAGTATTTT. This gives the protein CASSLWPGLTDTQYF. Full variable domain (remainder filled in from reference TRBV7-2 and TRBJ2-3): GAGVSQSPSNKVTEKGKDVELRCDPISGHTALYWYRQSLGQGLEFLIYFQGNSAPDKSGLPSDRFSAERTGGSVSTLTIQRTQQEDSAVYLCASSLWPGLTDTQYFGPGTRLTVL.

The CDR3 DNA sequence: TGTGCCAGCAGCTTATCCGCAGGGAGGTATGAGCAGTTCTTC. This sequence encodes CASSLSAGRYEQFF. The rearrangement uses TRBV7-6 and TRBJ2-1, with D possibly matching TRBD2 (6 bases). This CDR3 has 14 amino acids. V lost 2 bases and J 8 bases, leaving 13 bases between the germline ends. CDR1 SGHVS and CDR2 FNYEAQ come from the germline V gene.

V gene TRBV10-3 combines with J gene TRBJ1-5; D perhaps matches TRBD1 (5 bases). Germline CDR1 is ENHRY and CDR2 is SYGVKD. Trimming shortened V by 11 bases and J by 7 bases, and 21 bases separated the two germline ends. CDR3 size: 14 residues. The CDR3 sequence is CAASIGGEEQPQHF. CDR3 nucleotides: TGTGCCGCCTCGATTGGAGGGGAGGAACAGCCCCAGCATTTT.

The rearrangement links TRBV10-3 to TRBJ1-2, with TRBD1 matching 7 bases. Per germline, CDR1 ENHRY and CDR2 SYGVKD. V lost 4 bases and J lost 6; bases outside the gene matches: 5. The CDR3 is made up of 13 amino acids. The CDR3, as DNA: TGTGCCATCAGTGGGGGGACAGTAAATGGCTACACCTTC. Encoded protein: CAISGGTVNGYTF.

The CDR3 spells CASSLDREGQGYTF. DNA for the CDR3: TGTGCCAGCAGTCTCGACAGGGAAGGCCAAGGCTACACCTTC. The chain is built from TRBV6-5 and TRBJ1-2, with 7 bases identical to TRBD1. Germline V gene lookup returns CDR1 MNHEY and CDR2 SVGAGI. The V segment lost 5 bases and the J segment 8 bases; nucleotides outside the gene matches: 11. The CDR3 totals 14 residues.

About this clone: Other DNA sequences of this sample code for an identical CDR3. For the CDR3, the DNA is TGTGCCAGCAGTGCCCCCGGACAGATGAACACTGAAGCTTTCTTT. It codes for CASSAPGQMNTEAFF. The chain is built from TRBV2 and TRBJ1-1; perhaps TRBD1 as D (6 bases). The V and J ends lost 4 bases and 0 bases respectively, with 12 bases between them. Germline CDR1 SNHLY, CDR2 FYNNEI. This CDR3 spans 15 amino acids.

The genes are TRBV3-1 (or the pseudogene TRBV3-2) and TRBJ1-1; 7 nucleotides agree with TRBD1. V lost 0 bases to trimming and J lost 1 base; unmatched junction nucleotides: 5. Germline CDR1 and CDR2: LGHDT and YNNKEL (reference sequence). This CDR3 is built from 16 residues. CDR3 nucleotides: TGTGCCAGCAGCCAAGATATGGGACAGAAGAACACTGAAGCTTTCTTT. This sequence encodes CASSQDMGQKNTEAFF.

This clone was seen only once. CDR3 in DNA: TGTGCCAGCAGTCTTGGGACAGGGGACGGCCAGCCCCAGCATTTT. This gives the protein CASSLGTGDGQPQHF. V is TRBV5-6 and J is TRBJ1-5, with 10 bases matching TRBD1. Per the germline V gene, CDR1 is SGHDT and CDR2 is YYEEEE. V lost 5 bases, J lost 7 bases, and 9 bases stayed unmatched. This CDR3 is built from 15 residues. Full variable domain (missing parts from reference TRBV5-6 and TRBJ1-5): DAGVTQSPTHLIKTRGQQVTLRCSPKSGHDTVSWYQQALGQGPQFIFQYYEEEERQRGNFPDRFSGHQFPNYSSELNVNALLLGDSALYLCASSLGTGDGQPQHFGDGTRLSIL.

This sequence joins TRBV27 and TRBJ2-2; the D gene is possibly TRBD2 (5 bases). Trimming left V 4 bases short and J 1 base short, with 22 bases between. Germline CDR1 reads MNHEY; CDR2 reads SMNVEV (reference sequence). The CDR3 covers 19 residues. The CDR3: CASSSTPFPGEGNTGELFF. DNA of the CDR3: TGTGCCAGCAGTTCCACCCCTTTTCCGGGTGAGGGGAACACCGGGGAGCTGTTTTTT.

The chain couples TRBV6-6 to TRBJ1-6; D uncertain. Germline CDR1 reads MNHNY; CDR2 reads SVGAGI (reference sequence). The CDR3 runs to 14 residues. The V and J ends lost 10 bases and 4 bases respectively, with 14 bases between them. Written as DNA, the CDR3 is TGTGCCATCGGCGGGCTGGGGTATAATTCACCCCTCCACTTT. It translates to CAIGGLGYNSPLHF.

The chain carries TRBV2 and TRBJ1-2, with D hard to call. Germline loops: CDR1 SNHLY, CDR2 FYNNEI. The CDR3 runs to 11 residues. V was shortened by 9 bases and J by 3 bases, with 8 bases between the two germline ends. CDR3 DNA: TGTGCCAGTACAGTGGACTATGGCTACACCTTC. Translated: CASTVDYGYTF. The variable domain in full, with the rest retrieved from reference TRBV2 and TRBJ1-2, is EPEVTQTPSHQVTQMGQEVILRCVPISNHLYFYWYRQILGQKVEFLVSFYNNEISEKSEIFDDQFSVERPDGSNFTLKIRSTKLEDSAMYFCASTVDYGYTFGSGTRLTVV.

In nucleotides, the CDR3 is TGTGCCAGCAGCCTTTCGGCCCTCGGGACAGCTAACTATGGCTACACCTTC. This codes for CASSLSALGTANYGYTF. This chain joins TRBV4-2 and TRBJ1-2, with 7 positions matching TRBD1. The V and J ends lost 4 bases and 0 bases, in that order; junction bases with no gene match: 11. Per germline, CDR1 LGHNA and CDR2 YNFKEQ. The CDR3 loop spans 17 amino acids.

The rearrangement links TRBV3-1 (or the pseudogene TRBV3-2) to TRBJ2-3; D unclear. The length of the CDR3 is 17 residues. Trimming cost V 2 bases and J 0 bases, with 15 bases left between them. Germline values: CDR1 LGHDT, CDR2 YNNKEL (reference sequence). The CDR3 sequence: CASSQNPVVPSTDTQYF. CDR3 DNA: TGTGCCAGCAGCCAAAACCCTGTAGTCCCTAGCACAGATACGCAGTATTTT.

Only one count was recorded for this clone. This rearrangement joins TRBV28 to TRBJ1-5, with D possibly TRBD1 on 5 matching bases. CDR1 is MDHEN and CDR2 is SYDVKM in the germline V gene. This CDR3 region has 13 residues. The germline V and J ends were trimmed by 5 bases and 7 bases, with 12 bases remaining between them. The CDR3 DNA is TGTGCCAGCAGTAAAGGGGCGGCGCAGCCCCAGCATTTT. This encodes CASSKGAAQPQHF.

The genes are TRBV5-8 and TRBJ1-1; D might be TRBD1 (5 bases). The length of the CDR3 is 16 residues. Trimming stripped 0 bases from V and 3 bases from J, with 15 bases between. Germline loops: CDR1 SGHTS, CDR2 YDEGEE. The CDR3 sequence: CASSLAVAGRYTEAFF. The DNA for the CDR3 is TGTGCCAGCAGCTTGGCCGTGGCAGGGCGATACACTGAAGCTTTCTTT.

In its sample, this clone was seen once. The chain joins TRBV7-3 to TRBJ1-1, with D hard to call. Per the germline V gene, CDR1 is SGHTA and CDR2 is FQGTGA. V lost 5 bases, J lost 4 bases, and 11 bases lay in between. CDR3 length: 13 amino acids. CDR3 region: CASSLSPGTEAFF. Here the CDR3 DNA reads TGTGCCAGCAGCCTCAGCCCGGGCACTGAAGCTTTCTTT. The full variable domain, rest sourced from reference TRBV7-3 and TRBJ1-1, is GAGVSQTPSNKVTEKGKYVELRCDPISGHTALYWYRQSLGQGPEFLIYFQGTGAADDSGLPNDRFFAVRPEGSVSTLKIQRTERGDSAVYLCASSLSPGTEAFFGQGTRLTVV.

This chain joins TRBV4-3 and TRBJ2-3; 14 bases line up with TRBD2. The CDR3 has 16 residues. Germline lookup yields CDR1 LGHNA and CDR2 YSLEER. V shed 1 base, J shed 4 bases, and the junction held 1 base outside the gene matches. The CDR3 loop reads CASSQGLAGGPDTQYF. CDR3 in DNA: TGCGCCAGCAGCCAAGGACTAGCGGGGGGGCCAGATACGCAGTATTTT.

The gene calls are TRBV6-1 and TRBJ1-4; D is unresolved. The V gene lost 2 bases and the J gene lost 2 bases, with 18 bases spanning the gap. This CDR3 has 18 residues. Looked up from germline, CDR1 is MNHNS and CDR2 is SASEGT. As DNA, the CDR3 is TGTGCCAGCAGTGAATATCTCGGCGCATTGGGCACTAATGAAAAACTGTTTTTT. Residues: CASSEYLGALGTNEKLFF.

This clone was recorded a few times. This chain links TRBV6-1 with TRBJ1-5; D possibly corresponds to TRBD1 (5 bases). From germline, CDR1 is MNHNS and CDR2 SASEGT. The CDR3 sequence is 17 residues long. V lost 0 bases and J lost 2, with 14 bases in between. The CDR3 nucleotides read TGTGCCAGCAGTGAAGCGCCCGAAGGGGTGGGCAATCAGCCCCAGCATTTT. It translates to CASSEAPEGVGNQPQHF.

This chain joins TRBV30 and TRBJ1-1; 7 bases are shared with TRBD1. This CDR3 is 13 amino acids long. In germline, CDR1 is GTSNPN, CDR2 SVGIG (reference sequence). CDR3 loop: CALWGQRNTEAFF. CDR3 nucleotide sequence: TGTGCTTTGTGGGGACAGAGGAACACTGAAGCTTTCTTT.

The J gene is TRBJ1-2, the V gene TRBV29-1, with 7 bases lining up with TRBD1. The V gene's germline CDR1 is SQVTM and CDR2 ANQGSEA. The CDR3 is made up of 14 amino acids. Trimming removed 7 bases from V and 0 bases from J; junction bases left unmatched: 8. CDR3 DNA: TGCAGCGGTACTCAGGGGGTCACTAACTATGGCTACACCTTC. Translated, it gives CSGTQGVTNYGYTF.

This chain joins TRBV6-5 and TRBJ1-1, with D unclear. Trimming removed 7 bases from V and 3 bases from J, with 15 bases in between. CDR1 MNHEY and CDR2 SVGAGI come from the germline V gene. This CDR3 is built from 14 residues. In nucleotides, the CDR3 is TGTGCCAGCACCCGCAAGGAGGGTTACACTGAAGCTTTCTTT. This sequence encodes CASTRKEGYTEAFF.

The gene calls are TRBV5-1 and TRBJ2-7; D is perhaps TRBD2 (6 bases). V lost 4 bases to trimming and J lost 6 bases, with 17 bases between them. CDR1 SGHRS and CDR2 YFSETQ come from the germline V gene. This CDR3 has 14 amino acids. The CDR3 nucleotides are TGCGCCAGCAGCCTGGGACTCCAAGTCGGCGAGCAGTACTTC. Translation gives CASSLGLQVGEQYF.

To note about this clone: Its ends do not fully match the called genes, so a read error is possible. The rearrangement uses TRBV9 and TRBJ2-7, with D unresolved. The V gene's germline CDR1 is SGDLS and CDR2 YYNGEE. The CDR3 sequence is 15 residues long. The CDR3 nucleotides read TGTGCCAGCAGCGTAGGAGTAGTGAGCTCCTACGGGCAGTACTTC. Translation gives CASSVGVVSSYGQYF.

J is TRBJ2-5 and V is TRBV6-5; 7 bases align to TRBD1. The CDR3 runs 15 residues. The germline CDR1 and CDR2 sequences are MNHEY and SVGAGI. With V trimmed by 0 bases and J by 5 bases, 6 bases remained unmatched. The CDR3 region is CASSYSRTGRETQYF. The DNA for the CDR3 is TGTGCCAGCAGTTACTCGAGGACAGGACGCGAGACCCAGTACTTC.